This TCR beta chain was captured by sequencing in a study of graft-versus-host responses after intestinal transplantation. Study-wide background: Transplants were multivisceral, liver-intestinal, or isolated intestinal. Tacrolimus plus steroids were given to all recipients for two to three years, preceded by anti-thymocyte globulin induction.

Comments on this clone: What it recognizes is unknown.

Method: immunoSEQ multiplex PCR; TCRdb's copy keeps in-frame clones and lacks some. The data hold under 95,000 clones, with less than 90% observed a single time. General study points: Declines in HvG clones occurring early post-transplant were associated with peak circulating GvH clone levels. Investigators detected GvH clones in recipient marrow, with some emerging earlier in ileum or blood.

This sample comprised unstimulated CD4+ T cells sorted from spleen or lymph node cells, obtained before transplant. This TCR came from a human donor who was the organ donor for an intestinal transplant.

Here the CDR3 DNA reads TGTGCCAGCAGCTTGGTCGGGGGTGAAAAACTGTTTTTT. Residues: CASSLVGGEKLFF. The rearrangement links TRBV5-6 to TRBJ1-4, with a tentative D call TRBD1 (5 bases). The CDR3 length is 13 residues. Deletions cut 0 bases from V and 7 bases from J, with 7 bases between. The germline gives CDR1 SGHDT, CDR2 YYEEEE.